These T cell receptor beta chains were read from a single sample in a study of cytomegalovirus exposure and HLA in healthy donors. The method was immunoSEQ multiplex PCR; TCRdb's version includes in-frame clones alone and lacks a portion of them. The repertoire holds roughly 150,000 clones, with around 92% as singletons. The specimen sequenced was PBMCs. The receptors originated from a woman between 18 and 29 years old in good health and CMV-seropositive. Each CDR3 is given with its conserved first and last residue.

v_call cdr3_aa
TRBV4-1 CASSLLAGGSGELFF
TRBV27 CASSSTGELFF
TRBV27 CASRETGGPETQYF
TRBV7-3 CASSQGRDTGELFF
TRBV21-1 CASTPQSVPQHF
TRBV9 CASSAPLATGELFF
TRBV6-1 CASSVLAGGPYEQYF
TRBV6-5 CASSYPTSGSVDEQYF
TRBV19 CASRISDHTGWYGYTF
TRBV19 CASSSGGRDDTQYF
TRBV5-4 CASSFRTGGETEAFF
TRBV15 CATSTLLAGMEETQYF
TRBV18 CASSPGSGGYTF
TRBV6-1 CAIYWEANYGYTF
TRBV10-3 CAISEGRGEPQHF
TRBV27 CASGSSGLPYEQYF
TRBV7-2 CASSSDIYEQYF
TRBV7-8 CASSIKRERPQHF
TRBV12-5 CASGQRLAGTGELFF
TRBV7-9 CASSRSGGRGADTQYF
TRBV28 CASSLARDRVRNTIYF
TRBV7-9 CASSLRSTSGNEQFF
TRBV4-1 CASSQVGRGSYEQYF
TRBV7-8 CASSLYRDEQYF
TRBV29-1 CSVVPGGSTEAFF
TRBV29-1 CSVVQGTDYEQYF
TRBV5-1 CASSLVGQGQFF
TRBV27 CASSLAGDEQFF
TRBV25-1 CASRGQPGYSQYF
TRBV6-5 CAAGVGIYEQYF
TRBV2 CASKTGTSGANVLTF
TRBV5-8 CASSLRAGGRGFF
TRBV27 CASSLLTGMRGYTF
TRBV5-4 CASSQDTDSSSYEQYF
TRBV18 CASSPPQRITYEQYF
TRBV6-1 CASSEGWGLAQPQHF
TRBV6-5 CASRQQGTQETQYF
TRBV30 CAWSRGSFPPSYNEQFF
TRBV27 CASSSPTDKEQTQYF
TRBV7-9 CASSSTGNEQYF
TRBV10-3 CAISETVPPAYGYTF
TRBV6-1 CASSEGEPYNEQFF
TRBV5-6 CASSLFQGGGGYTF
TRBV29-1 CSVALYNEQFF
TRBV14 CASSQKVVSGTPLYNEQFF
TRBV11-2 CASSRGIYQPQHF
TRBV10-3 CAISESTGFNYGYTF
TRBV5-5 CASSLGIRGRGGGLGEAFF
TRBV27 CASCPGSGRAPGELFF
TRBV30 CAWSGNRGRGYTF
TRBV7-3 CASSLGRNSEAFF